The 13 T cell receptor beta chains given below trace back to one sample, sequenced in a study of identical twins. TCRdb passed the 5' RACE reads through MiXCR, listing each CDR3 protein once. The repertoire has 1.5 million to 2 million distinct CDR3 sequences, 25% to 35% of them found once; the top ten carry under 0.35%. The sample comprised cord blood. The receptors shown here come from a newborn girl in good health.

The chain uses TRBV10-3 and TRBJ2-4; tentative D call: TRBD2 (7 bases). The J call may be wrong; the DNA end is better matched by TRBJ2-7. This CDR3 comprises 13 residues. Germline V gene data show CDR1 as ENHRY and CDR2 as SYGVKD. The CDR3 bases are TGTGCCATCAGAGTCGCGGGGGCGGACGAGCAGTACTTC. Its translation: CAIRVAGADEQYF.

The table lists this clonotype with a few counts. The chain couples TRBV20-1 to TRBJ1-6; 8 bases match TRBD1. In germline, CDR1 is DFQATT, CDR2 SNEGSKA (reference sequence). V gave up 0 bases and J gave up 3 bases; unmatched junction bases: 4. This CDR3 spans 16 amino acids. The CDR3 DNA is TGCAGTGCTAGAGAAGGAACAGGGGGCTATAATTCACCCCTCCACTTT. Amino acid sequence: CSAREGTGGYNSPLHF.

This clonotype was counted between two and nine times. The chain couples TRBV20-1 to TRBJ2-7; tentative D call: TRBD1 (5 bases). Trimming cost V 1 base and J 4 bases, with 14 bases left between them. The germline V gene has CDR1 DFQATT and CDR2 SNEGSKA (reference sequence). The CDR3 runs 14 residues. The DNA of the CDR3 is TGCAGTGCTAGAGTCCCTCCTAGGGGATACGAGCAGTACTTC. It yields the protein CSARVPPRGYEQYF.

This clonotype came up a few times. V and J are TRBV20-1 and TRBJ1-2; D ambiguous. Germline CDR1 reads DFQATT; CDR2 reads SNEGSKA (reference sequence). The germline V and J ends were trimmed by 4 bases and 2 bases, with 14 bases remaining between them. The CDR3 sequence is 14 residues long. The CDR3 DNA reads as TGCAGTGCTAAGCGGCCCACGAGAAACTATGGCTACACCTTC. It translates to CSAKRPTRNYGYTF.

V and J are TRBV11-1 and TRBJ2-1; 11 bases map to TRBD2. Trimming took 5 bases from V and 0 from J; bases not matched to a gene: 21. The CDR3 covers 22 residues. Germline V gene data show CDR1 as SGHAT and CDR2 as FQDESV (reference sequence). This chain's CDR3 is CASSPPALAGGPSGSSYNEQFF. CDR3 nucleotides: TGTGCCAGCAGCCCACCTGCTTTAGCGGGAGGGCCCTCTGGAAGCTCCTACAATGAGCAGTTCTTC.

As for this clonotype: Germline and junction disagree at one end, which may indicate a read error. The CDR3 region has the DNA TGTGCCAGCAAGAAGGAACTAGCGGTTTACAATGAGCTGTTCTTC. Its translation is CASKKELAVYNELFF. The gene calls are TRBV2 and TRBJ2-1; TRBD2 agrees at 8 bases. Germline assignment: CDR1 SNHLY and CDR2 FYNNEI. The CDR3 has 15 residues.

Here the CDR3 reads CASSMGLAVYNEQFF. DNA of the CDR3: TGTGCCAGCAGCATGGGACTAGCGGTATACAATGAGCAGTTCTTC. The rearrangement joins TRBV3-1 to TRBJ2-1, with 11 positions matching TRBD2. The V gene's germline CDR1 is LGHDT and CDR2 YNNKEL (reference sequence). This CDR3 spans 15 amino acids. V gave up 5 bases and J gave up 4 bases; unmatched junction bases: 4.

Only a few counts were recorded for this clonotype. The chain is built from TRBV3-1 and TRBJ2-1; 10 nucleotides match TRBD2. Germline-derived CDR1 and CDR2 are LGHDT and YNNKEL (reference sequence). The V gene end was trimmed by 0 bases and the J gene end by 2 bases; junction bases not matched to a gene: 10. There are 19 residues in the CDR3. The CDR3 protein is CASSQDSASGRETYNEQFF. CDR3 in DNA: TGTGCCAGCAGCCAAGATTCGGCTAGCGGGAGAGAAACCTACAATGAGCAGTTCTTC.

V gene TRBV5-1 combines with J gene TRBJ2-1; 9 bases line up with TRBD2. With 4 bases clipped from V and 2 bases from J, the junction kept 4 bases outside the gene matches. Per germline, CDR1 SGHRS and CDR2 YFSETQ. The CDR3 sequence is 15 residues long. The CDR3 reads CASSTGLATYNEQFF. Written as DNA, the CDR3 is TGCGCCAGCAGCACAGGACTAGCGACCTACAATGAGCAGTTCTTC.

This clonotype was seen repeatedly, ten times or more. The chain has TRBV28 and TRBJ2-1, with no clear D. V was cut by 8 bases and J by 4 bases, with 12 bases left in between. The CDR3 length is 13 residues. Germline V gives CDR1 MDHEN, CDR2 SYDVKM. The CDR3: CASAPGLYNEQFF. DNA of the CDR3: TGTGCCAGCGCTCCTGGTTTGTACAATGAGCAGTTCTTC.

This chain joins TRBV12-5 and TRBJ2-5; D may be TRBD1 (5 bases). V was trimmed by 1 base and J by 11 bases, leaving 17 bases between them. The CDR3 is made up of 14 amino acids. CDR1 is LGHNT, CDR2 FRNRAP, per germline. CDR3 sequence reads: CASGLGTTYNEQYF. In DNA, the CDR3 is TGTGCTAGTGGTTTGGGGACAACCTACAATGAGCAGTACTTC.

This clonotype was seen more than once but under ten times. The rearrangement uses TRBV2 and TRBJ1-5; no clear D. This CDR3 is built from 13 residues. Per germline, CDR1 SNHLY and CDR2 FYNNEI. V lost 7 bases and J lost 1, with 8 bases in between. The CDR3 nucleotides are TGTGCCAGCAAGTCACCGAGCAATCAGCCCCAGCATTTT. Translated, it gives CASKSPSNQPQHF.

The V call is TRBV5-6, the J call TRBJ2-2; D perhaps matches TRBD1 (6 bases). The CDR3 is 16 residues long. Germline lookup yields CDR1 SGHDT and CDR2 YYEEEE. V dropped 4 bases and J dropped 1 base, with 14 bases sitting between them. CDR3 nucleotides: TGTGCCAGCAGCCCCGCAGGGGCCCTGAACACCGGGGAGCTGTTTTTT. Protein product: CASSPAGALNTGELFF.